This T cell receptor beta chain was sequenced for a study of blood T cell repertoires in COVID-19. For the study at large: Spain, Italy and the United States supplied samples that represented acute and convalescent COVID-19.

The CDR3 has 14 residues. Trimming cost V 2 bases and J 4 bases, with 9 bases left between them. Germline values: CDR1 MDHEN, CDR2 SYDVKM. As handled by the study authors: Reference gene primer amplification gave nucleated cell count estimates. The protocol was immunoSEQ multiplex PCR, while the TCRdb copy is restricted to in-frame clones and leaves out a portion. V and J calls and clone size are those listed in that table; D and trimming were worked out from the DNA. The sample yields around 99,000 clones, roughly 90% seen once. The specimen was peripheral blood. This chain joins TRBV28 and TRBJ1-5; D is undetermined. This clonotype was obtained from a man aged 40-50 years with active or convalescent COVID-19. CDR3 region: CASSLLLMNQPQHF. Written as DNA, the CDR3 is TGTGCCAGCAGTTTACTACTGATGAATCAGCCCCAGCATTTT.